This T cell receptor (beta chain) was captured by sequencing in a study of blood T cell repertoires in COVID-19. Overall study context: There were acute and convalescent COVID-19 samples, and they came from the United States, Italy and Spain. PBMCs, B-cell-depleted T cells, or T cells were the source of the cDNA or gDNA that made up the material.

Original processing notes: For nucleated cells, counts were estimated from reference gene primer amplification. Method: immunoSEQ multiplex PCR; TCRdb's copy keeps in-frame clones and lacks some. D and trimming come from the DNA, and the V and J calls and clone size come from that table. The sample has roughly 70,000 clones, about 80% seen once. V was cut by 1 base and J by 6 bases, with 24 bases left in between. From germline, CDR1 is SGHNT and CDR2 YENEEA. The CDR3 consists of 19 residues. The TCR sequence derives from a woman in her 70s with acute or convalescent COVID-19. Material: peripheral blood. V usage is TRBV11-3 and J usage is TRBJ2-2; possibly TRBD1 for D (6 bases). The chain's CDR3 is CASSLVGGPLGLRSGELFF. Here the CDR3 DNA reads TGTGCCAGCAGCTTAGTAGGGGGACCACTTGGTTTAAGGTCCGGGGAGCTGTTTTTT.